A single sample gave rise to the 15 T cell receptor beta chains below, sequenced in a study of cytomegalovirus exposure and HLA in healthy donors. In the PCR, 60 Vbeta and 13 Jbeta primers were used. Produced via immunoSEQ multiplex PCR; TCRdb's table is partial and in-frame only. Of 150,000 to 200,000 clones listed, around 85% are singletons. Sequences were obtained from PBMCs. Receptor source: a man in his late teens or twenties in good health and CMV-seronegative.

The V and J genes are TRBV28 and TRBJ1-4; D is perhaps TRBD1 (5 bases). Germline V gives CDR1 MDHEN, CDR2 SYDVKM. This CDR3 has 16 amino acids. V dropped 1 base and J dropped 0 bases, with 9 bases sitting between them. CDR3 in amino acids: CASSLYQGATNEKLFF. As DNA, the CDR3 is TGTGCCAGCAGTTTATACCAGGGTGCAACTAATGAAAAACTGTTTTTT. Using reference TRBV28 and TRBJ1-4 for the parts outside the CDR3, the full variable domain is DVKVTQSSRYLVKRTGEKVFLECVQDMDHENMFWYRQDPGLGLRLIYFSYDVKMKEKGDIPEGYSVSREKKERFSLILESASTNQTSMYLCASSLYQGATNEKLFFGSGTQLSVL.

V usage is TRBV6-6 and J usage is TRBJ2-2; D remains unclear. Germline V gene lookup returns CDR1 MNHNY and CDR2 SVGAGI (reference sequence). Trimming pared 8 bases from V and 6 bases from J, leaving 13 bases between. CDR3 length: 13 residues. The CDR3 DNA reads as TGTGCCAGCCGCTCGTCAGTACCCGGGGAGCTGTTTTTT. Amino acid sequence: CASRSSVPGELFF.

The chain has TRBV19 and TRBJ1-5; D is possibly TRBD1 (5 bases). V was trimmed by 9 bases and J by 0 bases, leaving 15 bases between them. Germline loops: CDR1 LNHDA, CDR2 SQIVND (reference sequence). The CDR3 consists of 15 residues. CDR3 bases: TGTGCCAGCCGGCATGGGGCCTATAGCAATCAGCCCCAGCATTTT. It specifies CASRHGAYSNQPQHF.

The rearrangement joins TRBV29-1 to TRBJ1-2; no clear D gene. CDR3 length equals 17 residues. Trimming stripped 0 bases from V and 3 bases from J, with 20 bases between. Germline V CDR1 and CDR2: SQVTM, ANQGSEA. The CDR3 is CSVEEYSVLSVDYGYTF. In DNA, the CDR3 is TGCAGCGTTGAAGAGTACAGTGTCCTCTCGGTTGACTATGGCTACACCTTC.

This clone was observed a handful of times. This chain uses TRBV7-6 with TRBJ2-2; 8 bases map to TRBD2. CDR3 size: 16 residues. Germline CDR1 SGHVS, CDR2 FNYEAQ. Trimming cost V 2 bases and J 4 bases; bases outside gene matches: 6. The CDR3 loop reads CASSLLQAGVTGELFF. The CDR3 coding sequence is TGTGCCAGCAGCTTATTGCAAGCGGGGGTCACCGGGGAGCTGTTTTTT.

The V gene is TRBV11-3, the J gene TRBJ2-5; 7 bases align to TRBD1. The CDR3 is made up of 14 amino acids. Per germline, CDR1 SGHNT and CDR2 YENEEA. The ends lost 4 bases at V and 4 bases at J; junction bases unmatched: 6. DNA for the CDR3: TGTGCCAGCAGCTCTAGGGACAGACCAGAGACCCAGTACTTC. It encodes CASSSRDRPETQYF. The whole variable domain, filled in from reference TRBV11-3 and TRBJ2-5, reads EAGVVQSPRYKIIEKKQPVAFWCNPISGHNTLYWYLQNLGQGPELLIRYENEEAVDDSQLPKDRFSAERLKGVDSTLKIQPAELGDSAVYLCASSSRDRPETQYFGPGTRLLVL.

J is TRBJ2-1 and V is TRBV28; 9 bases line up with TRBD2. The germline V gene has CDR1 MDHEN and CDR2 SYDVKM. The CDR3 is 17 amino acids. V shed 3 bases, J shed 4 bases, and the junction held 10 bases outside the gene matches. CDR3 in amino acids: CASSFASGLAVYNEQFF. The CDR3 DNA reads as TGTGCCAGCAGTTTTGCGTCGGGACTAGCAGTATACAATGAGCAGTTCTTC.

V is TRBV11-1 and J is TRBJ2-1; D gene unclear. The germline V gene has CDR1 SGHAT and CDR2 FQDESV (reference sequence). The V and J ends lost 0 bases and 3 bases respectively, with 3 bases between them. The CDR3 runs 13 residues. The CDR3 DNA reads as TGTGCCAGCAGCTTAGCCCGCTACAATGAGCAGTTCTTC. Its translation is CASSLARYNEQFF.

The gene calls are TRBV6-1 and TRBJ2-5; 11 nucleotides agree with TRBD1. This CDR3 region has 16 residues. Germline V lookup: CDR1 MNHNS, CDR2 SASEGT. V shed 2 bases, J shed 8 bases, and the junction held 10 bases outside the gene matches. The CDR3 bases are TGTGCCAGCAGTGAAACACTTCCGGGACAGGGGGACACCCAGTACTTC. Encoded protein: CASSETLPGQGDTQYF.

The chain links TRBV28 to TRBJ2-1, with 8 bases that match TRBD2. After removal of 5 bases from V and 2 bases from J, the junction contained 11 bases not matched to a gene. The CDR3 consists of 17 residues. Germline V CDR1 and CDR2: MDHEN, SYDVKM. CDR3 DNA sequence: TGTGCCAGCAGTCTATCCGGGCTAGCGGGTACCTACAATGAGCAGTTCTTC. Translation gives CASSLSGLAGTYNEQFF.

The genes are TRBV7-9 and TRBJ1-5, with D perhaps TRBD1 (5 bases). This CDR3 region has 13 residues. Germline loops: CDR1 SEHNR, CDR2 FQNEAQ (reference sequence). V was trimmed by 5 bases and J by 10 bases, leaving 15 bases between them. CDR3 bases: TGTGCCAGCAGCCCCCGGAGGGACGGCCCCCAGCATTTT. Amino acid sequence: CASSPRRDGPQHF.

This chain connects TRBV19 to TRBJ1-5; 8 nucleotides line up with TRBD1. This CDR3 is 15 amino acids long. After removal of 4 bases from V and 3 bases from J, the junction contained 5 bases not matched to a gene. Looked up from germline, CDR1 is LNHDA and CDR2 is SQIVND (reference sequence). In DNA, the CDR3 is TGTGCCAGTAGTACGAAACAGGGGGACAATCAGCCCCAGCATTTT. This encodes CASSTKQGDNQPQHF.

This rearrangement joins TRBV29-1 to TRBJ2-3; 8 nucleotides match TRBD1. This CDR3 region has 13 residues. J lost 1 base, V lost 4 bases, and 1 base had no gene match. CDR1 and CDR2 from the germline V gene are SQVTM and ANQGSEA. The CDR3 loop is CSVATGGTDTQYF. The CDR3 DNA is TGCAGCGTTGCGACAGGGGGCACAGATACGCAGTATTTT.

The chain's CDR3 is CAWTQGGQPQHF. CDR3 in DNA: TGTGCCTGGACACAGGGGGGTCAGCCCCAGCATTTT. The J gene is TRBJ1-5, the V gene TRBV30, with 8 bases aligning to TRBD1. The ends lost 4 bases at V and 6 bases at J; junction bases unmatched: 2. The CDR3 is 12 residues long. Germline V gene lookup returns CDR1 GTSNPN and CDR2 SVGIG (reference sequence).

The chain has TRBV9 and TRBJ2-2; D remains unclear. Germline V lookup: CDR1 SGDLS, CDR2 YYNGEE. V was trimmed by 0 bases and J by 6 bases, leaving 9 bases between them. This CDR3 comprises 14 residues. CDR3 loop: CASSVGPESGELFF. Written as DNA, the CDR3 is TGTGCCAGCAGCGTAGGCCCTGAGTCCGGGGAGCTGTTTTTT.